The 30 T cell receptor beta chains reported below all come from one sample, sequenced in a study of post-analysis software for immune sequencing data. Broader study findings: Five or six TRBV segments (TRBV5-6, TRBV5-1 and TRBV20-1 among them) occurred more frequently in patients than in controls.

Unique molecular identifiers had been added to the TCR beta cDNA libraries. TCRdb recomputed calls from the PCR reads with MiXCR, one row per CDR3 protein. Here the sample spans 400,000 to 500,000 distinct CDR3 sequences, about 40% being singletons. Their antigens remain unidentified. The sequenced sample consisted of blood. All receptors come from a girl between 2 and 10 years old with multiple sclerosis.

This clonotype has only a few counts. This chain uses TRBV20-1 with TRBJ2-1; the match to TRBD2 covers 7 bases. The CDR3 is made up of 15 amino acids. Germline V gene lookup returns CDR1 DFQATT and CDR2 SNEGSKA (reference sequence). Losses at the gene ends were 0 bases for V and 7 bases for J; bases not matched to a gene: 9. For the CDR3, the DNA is TGCAGTGCTAGAGATCCGGGACTAACCCAAAATGAGCAGTTCTTC. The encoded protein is CSARDPGLTQNEQFF.

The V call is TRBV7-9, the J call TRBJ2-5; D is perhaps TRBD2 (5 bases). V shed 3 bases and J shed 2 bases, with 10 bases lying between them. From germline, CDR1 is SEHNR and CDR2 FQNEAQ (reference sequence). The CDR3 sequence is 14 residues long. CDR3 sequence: CASSFERAQETQYF. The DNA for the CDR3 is TGTGCCAGCAGCTTCGAGAGGGCTCAAGAGACCCAGTACTTC.

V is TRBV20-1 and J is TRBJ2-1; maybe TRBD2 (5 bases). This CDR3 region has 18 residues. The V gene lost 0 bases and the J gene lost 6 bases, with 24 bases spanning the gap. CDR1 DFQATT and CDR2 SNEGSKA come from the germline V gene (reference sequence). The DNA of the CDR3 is TGCAGTGCTAGAGATCCGGGTCGGAGGCTAGAGGTCGGCAATGAGCAGTTCTTC. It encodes CSARDPGRRLEVGNEQFF.

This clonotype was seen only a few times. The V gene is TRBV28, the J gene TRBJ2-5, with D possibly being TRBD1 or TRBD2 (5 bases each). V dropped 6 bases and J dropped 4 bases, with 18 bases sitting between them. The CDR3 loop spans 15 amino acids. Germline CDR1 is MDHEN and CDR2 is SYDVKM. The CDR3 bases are TGTGCCAGCAGCCAAGCCGGGCCGAGGGGAGAGACCCAGTACTTC. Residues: CASSQAGPRGETQYF.

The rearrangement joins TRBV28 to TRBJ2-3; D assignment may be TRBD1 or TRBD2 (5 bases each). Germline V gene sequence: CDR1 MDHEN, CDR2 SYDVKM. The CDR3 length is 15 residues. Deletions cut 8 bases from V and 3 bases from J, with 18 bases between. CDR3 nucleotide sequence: TGTGCCAGCTCCACCTCCGGGGCCACGACAGATACGCAGTATTTT. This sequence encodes CASSTSGATTDTQYF.

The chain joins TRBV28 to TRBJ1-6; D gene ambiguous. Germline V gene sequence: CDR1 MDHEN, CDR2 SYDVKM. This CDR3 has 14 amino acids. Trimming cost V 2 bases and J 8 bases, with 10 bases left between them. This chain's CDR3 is CASSLGQKDSPLHF. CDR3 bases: TGTGCCAGCAGTTTAGGGCAGAAGGATTCACCCCTCCACTTT.

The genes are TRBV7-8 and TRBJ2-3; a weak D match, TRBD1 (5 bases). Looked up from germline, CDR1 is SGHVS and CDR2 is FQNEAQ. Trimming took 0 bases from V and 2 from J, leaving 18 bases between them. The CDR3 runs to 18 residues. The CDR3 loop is CASSLAPRVMMDTDTQYF. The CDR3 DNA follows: TGTGCCAGCAGCTTAGCTCCCAGGGTTATGATGGACACAGATACGCAGTATTTT. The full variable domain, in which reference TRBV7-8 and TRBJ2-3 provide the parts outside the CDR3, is GAGVSQSPRYKVAKRGQDVALRCDPISGHVSLFWYQQALGQGPEFLTYFQNEAQLDKSGLPSDRFFAERPEGSVSTLKIQRTQQEDSAVYLCASSLAPRVMMDTDTQYFGPGTRLTVL.

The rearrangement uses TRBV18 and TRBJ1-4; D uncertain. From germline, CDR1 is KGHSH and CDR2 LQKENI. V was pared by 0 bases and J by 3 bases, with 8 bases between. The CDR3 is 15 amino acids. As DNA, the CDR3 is TGTGCCAGCTCACCACCGTCGAGGGCTAATGAAAAACTGTTTTTT. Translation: CASSPPSRANEKLFF.

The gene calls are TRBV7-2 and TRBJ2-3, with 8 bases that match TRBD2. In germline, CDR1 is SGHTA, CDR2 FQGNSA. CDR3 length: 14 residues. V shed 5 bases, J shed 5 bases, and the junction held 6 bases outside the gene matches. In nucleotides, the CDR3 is TGTGCCAGCAGCCCCCTACGGGAGGGAGATACGCAGTATTTT. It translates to CASSPLREGDTQYF.

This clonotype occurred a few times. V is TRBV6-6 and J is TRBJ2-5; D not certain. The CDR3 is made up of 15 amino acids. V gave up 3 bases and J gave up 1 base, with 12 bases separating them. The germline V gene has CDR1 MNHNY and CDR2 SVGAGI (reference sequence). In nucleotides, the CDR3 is TGTGCCAGCAGTTATCCCGATCAGGTCCAAGAGACCCAGTACTTC. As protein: CASSYPDQVQETQYF.

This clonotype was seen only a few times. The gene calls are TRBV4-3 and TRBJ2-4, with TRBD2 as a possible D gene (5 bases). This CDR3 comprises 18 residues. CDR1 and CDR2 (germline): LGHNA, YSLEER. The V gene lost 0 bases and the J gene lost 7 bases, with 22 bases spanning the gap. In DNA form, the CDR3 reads TGCGCCAGCAGCCAAGATCCTGGGGAGATCGGCAGAATGAACATTCAGTACTTC. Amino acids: CASSQDPGEIGRMNIQYF.

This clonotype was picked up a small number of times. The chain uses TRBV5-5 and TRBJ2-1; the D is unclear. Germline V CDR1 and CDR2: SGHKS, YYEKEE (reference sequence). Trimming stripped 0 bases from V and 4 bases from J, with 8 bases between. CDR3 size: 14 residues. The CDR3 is CASSLGGKYNEQFF. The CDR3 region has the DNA TGTGCCAGCAGCTTGGGGGGAAAATACAATGAGCAGTTCTTC.

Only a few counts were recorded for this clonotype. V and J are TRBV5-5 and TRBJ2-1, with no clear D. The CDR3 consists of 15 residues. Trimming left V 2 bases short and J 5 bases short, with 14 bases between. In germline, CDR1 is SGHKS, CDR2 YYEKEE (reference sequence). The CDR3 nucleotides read TGTGCCAGCAGCTTAGGTTTCGTAGGGAACAATGAGCAGTTCTTC. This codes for CASSLGFVGNNEQFF.

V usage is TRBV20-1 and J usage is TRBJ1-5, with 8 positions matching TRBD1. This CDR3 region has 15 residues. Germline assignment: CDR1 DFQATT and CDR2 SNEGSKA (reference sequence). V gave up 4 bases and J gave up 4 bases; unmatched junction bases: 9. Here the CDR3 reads CSANWFQGANQPQHF. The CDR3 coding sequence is TGCAGTGCTAATTGGTTTCAGGGGGCGAATCAGCCCCAGCATTTT.

The CDR3 here is CASSSLSPTQYF. CDR3 coding DNA: TGTGCCAGCAGTTCCCTTTCACCTACGCAGTATTTT. The chain is built from TRBV28 and TRBJ2-3; the D is unclear. V lost 4 bases to trimming and J lost 8 bases, with 10 bases between them. Germline CDR1 MDHEN, CDR2 SYDVKM. The CDR3 consists of 12 residues.

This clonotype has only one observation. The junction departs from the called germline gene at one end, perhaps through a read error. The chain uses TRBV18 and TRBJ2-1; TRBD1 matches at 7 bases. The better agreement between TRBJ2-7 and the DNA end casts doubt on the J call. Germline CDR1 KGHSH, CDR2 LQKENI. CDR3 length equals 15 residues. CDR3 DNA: TGTGCCAGCTCTTACCTCGGGACAGCCTCCTGCGAGCAGTACTTC. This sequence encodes CASSYLGTASCEQYF.

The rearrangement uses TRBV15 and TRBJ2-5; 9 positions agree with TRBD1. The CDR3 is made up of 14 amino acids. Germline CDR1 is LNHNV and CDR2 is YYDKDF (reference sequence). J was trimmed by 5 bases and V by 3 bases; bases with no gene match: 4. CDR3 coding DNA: TGTGCCACCAGCAGTGCTGACAGGGGGGAGACCCAGTACTTC. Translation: CATSSADRGETQYF. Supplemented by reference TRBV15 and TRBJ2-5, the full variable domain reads DAMVIQNPRYQVTQFGKPVTLSCSQTLNHNVMYWYQQKSSQAPKLLFHYYDKDFNNEADTPDNFQSRRPNTSFCFLDIRSPGLGDTAMYLCATSSADRGETQYFGPGTRLLVL.

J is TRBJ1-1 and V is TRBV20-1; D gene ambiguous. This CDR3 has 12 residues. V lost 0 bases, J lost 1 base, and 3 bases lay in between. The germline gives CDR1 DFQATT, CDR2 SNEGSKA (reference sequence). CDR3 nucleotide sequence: TGCAGTGCTAGAGACACGAACACTGAAGCTTTCTTT. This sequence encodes CSARDTNTEAFF.

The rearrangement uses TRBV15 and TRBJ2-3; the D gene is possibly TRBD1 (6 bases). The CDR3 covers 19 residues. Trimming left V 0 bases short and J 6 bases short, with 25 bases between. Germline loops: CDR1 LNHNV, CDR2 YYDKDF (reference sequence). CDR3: CATSREGSRTGISRDTQYF. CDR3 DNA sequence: TGTGCCACCAGCAGAGAAGGGTCTCGTACAGGGATTAGTCGGGATACGCAGTATTTT.

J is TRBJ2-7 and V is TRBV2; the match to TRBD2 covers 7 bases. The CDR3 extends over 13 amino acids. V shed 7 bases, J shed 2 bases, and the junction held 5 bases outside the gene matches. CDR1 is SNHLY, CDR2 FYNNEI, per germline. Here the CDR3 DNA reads TGTGCCAGCAAACTCGGGACTACCTACGAGCAGTACTTC. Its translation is CASKLGTTYEQYF.

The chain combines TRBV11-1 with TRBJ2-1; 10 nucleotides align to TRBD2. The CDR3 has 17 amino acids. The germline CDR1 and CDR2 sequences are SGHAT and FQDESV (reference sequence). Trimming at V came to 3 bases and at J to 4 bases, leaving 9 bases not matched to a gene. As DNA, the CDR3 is TGTGCCAGCAGCTTCGCCCTAGCGGGAGAGACATACAATGAGCAGTTCTTC. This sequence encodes CASSFALAGETYNEQFF.

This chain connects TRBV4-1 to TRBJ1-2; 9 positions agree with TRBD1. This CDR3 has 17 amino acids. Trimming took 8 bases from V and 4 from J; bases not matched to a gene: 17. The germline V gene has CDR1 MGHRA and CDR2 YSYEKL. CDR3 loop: CASGYQSGTGLGYGYTF. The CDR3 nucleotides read TGCGCCAGCGGCTACCAATCCGGGACAGGGCTTGGCTATGGCTACACCTTC.

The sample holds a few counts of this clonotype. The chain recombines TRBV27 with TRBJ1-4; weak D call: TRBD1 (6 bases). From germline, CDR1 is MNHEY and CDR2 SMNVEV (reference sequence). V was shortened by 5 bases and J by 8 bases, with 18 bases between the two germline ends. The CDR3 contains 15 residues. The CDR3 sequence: CASSLLGAGGEKLFF. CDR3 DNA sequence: TGTGCCAGCAGTCTCCTGGGGGCAGGAGGGGAAAAACTGTTTTTT.

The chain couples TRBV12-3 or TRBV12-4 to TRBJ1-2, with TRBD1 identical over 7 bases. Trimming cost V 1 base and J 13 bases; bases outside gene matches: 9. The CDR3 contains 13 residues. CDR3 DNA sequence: TGTGCCAGCAGTTTAGGGGACAGTTCCCCCGGCACCTTC. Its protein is CASSLGDSSPGTF.

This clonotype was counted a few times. Written as DNA, the CDR3 is TGTGCCACCAGCAGAGAAAGCCGGACAGCAGCCCCGTCGGACACCTTC. Translation: CATSRESRTAAPSDTF. The genes are TRBV15 and TRBJ1-2; the D gene is possibly TRBD1 (6 bases). The CDR3 is 16 amino acids. The V end lost 0 bases, the J end lost 12 bases, and 23 bases lay between the germline ends. The germline V gene encodes CDR1 LNHNV and CDR2 YYDKDF (reference sequence).

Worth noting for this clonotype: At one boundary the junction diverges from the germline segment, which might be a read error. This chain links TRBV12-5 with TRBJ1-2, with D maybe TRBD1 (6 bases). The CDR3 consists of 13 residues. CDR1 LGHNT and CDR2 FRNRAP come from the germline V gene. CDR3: CASEGEWRYGYAF. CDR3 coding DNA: TGTGCTAGTGAGGGGGAATGGCGCTATGGCTACGCCTTC. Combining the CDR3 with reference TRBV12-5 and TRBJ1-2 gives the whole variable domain DARVTQTPRHKVTEMGQEVTMRCQPILGHNTVFWYRQTMMQGLELLAYFRNRAPLDDSGMPKDRFSAEMPDATLATLKIQPSEPRDSAVYFCASEGEWRYGYAFGSGTRLTVV.

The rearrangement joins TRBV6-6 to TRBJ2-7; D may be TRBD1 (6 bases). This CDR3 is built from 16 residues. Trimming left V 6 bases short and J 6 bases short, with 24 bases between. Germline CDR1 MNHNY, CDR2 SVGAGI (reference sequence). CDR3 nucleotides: TGTGCCAGCAGCCCTATTTCCGGACAGTCGGTATCCGAGCAGTACTTC. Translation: CASSPISGQSVSEQYF.

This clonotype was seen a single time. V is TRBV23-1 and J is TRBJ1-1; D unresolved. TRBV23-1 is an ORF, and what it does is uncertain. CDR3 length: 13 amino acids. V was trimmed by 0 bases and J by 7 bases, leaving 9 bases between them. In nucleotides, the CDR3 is TGCGCCAGCAGTCAATCGGTGACCTTTGAAGCTTTCTTT. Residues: CASSQSVTFEAFF.

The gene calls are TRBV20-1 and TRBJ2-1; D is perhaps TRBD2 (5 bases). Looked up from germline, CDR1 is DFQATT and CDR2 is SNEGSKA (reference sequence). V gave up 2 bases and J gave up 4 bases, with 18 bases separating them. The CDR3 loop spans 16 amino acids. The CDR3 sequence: CSARLDDGMAYNEQFF. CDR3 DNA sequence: TGCAGTGCTAGACTCGACGACGGGATGGCTTACAATGAGCAGTTCTTC.

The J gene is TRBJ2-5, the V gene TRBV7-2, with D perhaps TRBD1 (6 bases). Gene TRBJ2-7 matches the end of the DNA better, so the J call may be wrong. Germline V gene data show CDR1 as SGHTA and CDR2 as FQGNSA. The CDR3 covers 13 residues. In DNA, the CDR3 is TGTGCCAGCAGCTTAGCACAGGGATCCGAGCAGTACTTC. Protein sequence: CASSLAQGSEQYF.